A single sample is the source of the 23 T cell receptor beta chains below, sequenced in a study of blood T cell repertoires in COVID-19. Profiled with immunoSEQ multiplex PCR; TCRdb holds only in-frame clones, not every one. Of about 13,000 clones in the sample, over 75% are singletons; the top ten hold 2.6%. The source material was peripheral blood. The origin of the receptors is a human donor in a cohort sampled during active COVID-19.

As for this clone: Other DNA sequences from this sample encode an identical CDR3 as well. The chain couples TRBV19 to TRBJ2-2; TRBD2 aligns across 10 bases. With 7 bases clipped from V and 5 bases from J, the junction kept 10 bases outside the gene matches. Germline V gene data show CDR1 as LNHDA and CDR2 as SQIVND (reference sequence). The CDR3 has 16 residues. CDR3 nucleotide sequence: TGTGCCAGTACCCCCCAAAAGCGGGGGGGAACCGGGGAGCTGTTTTTT. This sequence encodes CASTPQKRGGTGELFF.

The chain employs TRBV6-5 and TRBJ1-1; D unresolved. Deletions cut 6 bases from V and 4 bases from J, with 15 bases between. The CDR3 has 14 amino acids. CDR1 MNHEY and CDR2 SVGAGI come from the germline V gene. In DNA form, the CDR3 reads TGTGCCAGCAGGACCGTCGGACTTGTCACTGAAGCTTTCTTT. The encoded protein is CASRTVGLVTEAFF.

J is TRBJ1-5 and V is TRBV19; perhaps TRBD1 as D (6 bases). The CDR3 runs to 14 residues. The ends were cut back, 5 bases at V and 5 bases at J, with 13 bases in the middle. The V gene's germline CDR1 is LNHDA and CDR2 SQIVND (reference sequence). The CDR3 sequence: CASSGGGEYQPQHF. The CDR3 nucleotides read TGTGCCAGTAGTGGAGGGGGGGAATATCAGCCCCAGCATTTT.

V and J are TRBV7-2 and TRBJ2-3, with 11 bases that match TRBD2. The J segment lost 2 bases and the V segment lost 6 bases, leaving 7 bases of the junction unmatched. The CDR3 is 16 residues long. CDR1 SGHTA and CDR2 FQGNSA come from the germline V gene. CDR3: CASSFRLAGTTDTQYF. In nucleotides, the CDR3 is TGTGCCAGCAGTTTTCGACTAGCGGGGACCACAGATACGCAGTATTTT.

This clone was seen more than once but under ten times. The rearrangement joins TRBV7-6 to TRBJ2-7, with a weak D call TRBD1 (6 bases). V was pared by 1 base and J by 3 bases, with 16 bases between. CDR1 and CDR2 from the germline V gene are SGHVS and FNYEAQ. The CDR3 has 16 amino acids. CDR3 coding DNA: TGTGCCAGCAGCTTAGGTGGAAGGGGGAGTCACTACGAGCAGTACTTC. Encoded protein: CASSLGGRGSHYEQYF. The full variable domain, its missing parts supplied by reference TRBV7-6 and TRBJ2-7, is GAGVSQSPRYKVTKRGQDVALRCDPISGHVSLYWYRQALGQGPEFLTYFNYEAQQDKSGLPNDRFSAERPEGSISTLTIQRTEQRDSAMYRCASSLGGRGSHYEQYFGPGTRLTVT.

The chain links TRBV6-5 to TRBJ2-7, with 9 bases identical to TRBD2. J was trimmed by 3 bases and V by 5 bases; bases with no gene match: 5. Germline-derived CDR1 and CDR2 are MNHEY and SVGAGI. The CDR3 runs 14 residues. The chain's CDR3 is CASSTGTSRYEQYF. In DNA form, the CDR3 reads TGTGCCAGCAGTACCGGGACTAGCCGCTACGAGCAGTACTTC.

V is TRBV30 and J is TRBJ1-6; D remains ambiguous. The CDR3 totals 14 residues. Trimming shortened V by 3 bases and J by 6 bases, and 12 bases separated the two germline ends. Germline CDR1 and CDR2: GTSNPN and SVGIG (reference sequence). The CDR3 nucleotides are TGTGCCTGGAGACCCCCCGGAGTTAATTCACCCCTCCACTTT. Translating gives CAWRPPGVNSPLHF.

V is TRBV4-1 and J is TRBJ1-5; possibly TRBD1 for D (5 bases). CDR1 is MGHRA and CDR2 is YSYEKL in the germline V gene. CDR3 length: 15 residues. Trimming removed 1 base at V and 2 bases at J, with 9 bases between. The CDR3 is CASSQVGGGNQPQHF. As DNA, the CDR3 is TGCGCCAGCAGCCAAGTTGGAGGGGGCAATCAGCCCCAGCATTTT.

The V gene is TRBV2, the J gene TRBJ1-1, with 10 bases lining up with TRBD1. The CDR3 extends over 12 amino acids. Germline V lookup: CDR1 SNHLY, CDR2 FYNNEI. The ends lost 6 bases at V and 10 bases at J; junction bases unmatched: 5. The CDR3 sequence is CASRLDRGRAFF. Written as DNA, the CDR3 is TGTGCCAGCAGGCTAGACAGGGGGCGAGCTTTCTTT.

The chain joins TRBV3-1 (or the pseudogene TRBV3-2) to TRBJ2-4; 7 positions match TRBD1. The V gene end was trimmed by 2 bases and the J gene end by 4 bases; junction bases not matched to a gene: 11. Germline CDR1 LGHDT, CDR2 YNNKEL (reference sequence). CDR3 length: 17 residues. This chain's CDR3 is CASSQKSVGQVKNIQYF. CDR3 sequence (DNA): TGTGCCAGCAGCCAAAAAAGTGTCGGACAGGTTAAAAACATTCAGTACTTC.

This chain connects TRBV6-5 to TRBJ2-7, with 8 bases that match TRBD1. The junction had 5 bases not matched to a gene; V was cut back by 2 bases and J by 5 bases. The length of the CDR3 is 14 residues. Germline V gives CDR1 MNHEY, CDR2 SVGAGI. CDR3 coding DNA: TGTGCCAGCAGTTACGGCCAGGGGGCCCACGAGCAGTACTTC. This codes for CASSYGQGAHEQYF.

This clone was found once. The V call is TRBV7-2, the J call TRBJ2-7; D uncertain. CDR3 length equals 14 residues. CDR1 is SGHTA, CDR2 FQGNSA, per germline. Deletions cut 1 base from V and 1 base from J, with 8 bases between. The DNA for the CDR3 is TGTGCCAGCAGCTTAGTCATCCAGTCCTACGAGCAGTACTTC. Translating gives CASSLVIQSYEQYF. Full variable domain (remainder filled in from reference TRBV7-2 and TRBJ2-7): GAGVSQSPSNKVTEKGKDVELRCDPISGHTALYWYRQSLGQGLEFLIYFQGNSAPDKSGLPSDRFSAERTGGSVSTLTIQRTQQEDSAVYLCASSLVIQSYEQYFGPGTRLTVT.

CDR3 loop: CASRGTGVNEKLFF. The CDR3 DNA is TGTGCCAGTAGGGGGACAGGCGTAAATGAAAAACTGTTTTTT. J is TRBJ1-4 and V is TRBV19; 8 bases agree with TRBD1. This CDR3 has 14 amino acids. After removal of 6 bases from V and 5 bases from J, the junction contained 5 bases not matched to a gene. In germline, CDR1 is LNHDA, CDR2 SQIVND (reference sequence).

This chain connects TRBV30 to TRBJ1-1, with TRBD1 matching 8 bases. After removal of 8 bases from V and 5 bases from J, the junction contained 13 bases not matched to a gene. The germline V gene encodes CDR1 GTSNPN and CDR2 SVGIG (reference sequence). This CDR3 has 14 residues. Written as DNA, the CDR3 is TGTGCCCGCGCATCAGGGGGCGCGGGGACTGAAGCTTTCTTT. It is translated as CARASGGAGTEAFF.

This clone has just one count. This chain uses TRBV19 with TRBJ2-7, with a tentative D call TRBD1 (6 bases). With 6 bases removed from V and 4 bases from J, the gap between germline ends came to 10 bases. Looked up from germline, CDR1 is LNHDA and CDR2 is SQIVND (reference sequence). The CDR3 runs 12 residues. CDR3 region: CASRNREYEQYF. The CDR3 DNA reads TGTGCCAGTAGAAACAGGGAGTACGAGCAGTACTTC.

The chain links TRBV7-9 to TRBJ2-1; 8 bases map to TRBD1. Looked up from germline, CDR1 is SEHNR and CDR2 is FQNEAQ (reference sequence). J was trimmed by 8 bases and V by 4 bases; bases with no gene match: 7. The CDR3 extends over 14 amino acids. The CDR3 loop is CASSSPDRADEQFF. For the CDR3, the DNA is TGTGCCAGCAGCTCCCCGGACAGGGCCGATGAGCAGTTCTTC.

For this clone: Other DNA sequences of this sample code for an identical CDR3. The chain combines TRBV12-3 or TRBV12-4 with TRBJ2-5; the D is unclear. V shed 5 bases and J shed 3 bases, with 4 bases lying between them. The CDR3 is 11 residues long. CDR3 sequence: CASSPKETQYF. DNA for the CDR3: TGTGCCAGCAGTCCAAAAGAGACCCAGTACTTC.

V and J are TRBV6-4 and TRBJ1-1; 9 positions agree with TRBD1. Germline values: CDR1 MRHNA, CDR2 SNTAGT. This CDR3 is 14 amino acids long. V was pared by 5 bases and J by 1 base, with 2 bases of the junction left unmatched. The CDR3 loop reads CASSLDRGNTEAFF. CDR3 DNA: TGTGCCAGCAGTCTGGACAGGGGGAACACTGAAGCTTTCTTT.

This clone has only one observation. The V call is TRBV5-4, the J call TRBJ2-1; TRBD1 matches 12 bases. Germline loops: CDR1 SGHNT, CDR2 YYREEE (reference sequence). The V and J ends lost 4 bases and 3 bases, in that order; junction bases with no gene match: 8. The CDR3 covers 17 residues. The CDR3 DNA is TGTGCCAGCAGCCGGGGACAGGGGGCTTTTGGCTACAATGAGCAGTTCTTC. Protein: CASSRGQGAFGYNEQFF.

The chain couples TRBV3-1 (or the pseudogene TRBV3-2) to TRBJ2-2, with 7 bases aligning to TRBD2. Germline V CDR1 and CDR2: LGHDT, YNNKEL (reference sequence). V shed 0 bases, J shed 1 base, and the junction held 8 bases outside the gene matches. The CDR3 is 18 amino acids. CDR3 bases: TGTGCCAGCAGCCAAGAGCGGTGGTCTAGCGGGAACACCGGGGAGCTGTTTTTT. It codes for CASSQERWSSGNTGELFF.

V usage is TRBV12-3 or TRBV12-4 and J usage is TRBJ2-1; 9 bases are a match to TRBD1. J was trimmed by 4 bases and V by 10 bases; bases with no gene match: 5. This CDR3 contains 13 residues. The CDR3: CATTGTGYNEQFF. CDR3 DNA: TGTGCCACAACCGGGACAGGGTACAATGAGCAGTTCTTC.

This sequence joins TRBV11-3 and TRBJ2-5, with TRBD2 as a possible D gene (5 bases). The CDR3 is 14 residues long. The V end was cut by 2 bases, the J end by 3 bases, with 10 bases between. Germline-derived CDR1 and CDR2 are SGHNT and YENEEA. Here the CDR3 DNA reads TGTGCCAGCAGCTTAAGTAGAGCGGAAGAGACCCAGTACTTC. Protein product: CASSLSRAEETQYF. The full variable domain, completed using reference TRBV11-3 and TRBJ2-5, is EAGVVQSPRYKIIEKKQPVAFWCNPISGHNTLYWYLQNLGQGPELLIRYENEEAVDDSQLPKDRFSAERLKGVDSTLKIQPAELGDSAVYLCASSLSRAEETQYFGPGTRLLVL.

DNA of the CDR3: TGCAGCGTTGGTGTGCGAATGAACACTGAAGCTTTCTTT. Translation: CSVGVRMNTEAFF. The gene calls are TRBV29-1 and TRBJ1-1; D is undetermined. The length of the CDR3 is 13 residues. The germline V gene encodes CDR1 SQVTM and CDR2 ANQGSEA. Trimming cost V 4 bases and J 0 bases, with 9 bases left between them.